This TCR beta chain is drawn from a study of blood T cell repertoires in COVID-19. The wider study: PBMCs, B-cell-depleted T cells, or T cells provided the cDNA or gDNA that made up the material.

Method: immunoSEQ multiplex PCR; TCRdb's copy keeps in-frame clones and lacks some. The sample has some 300,000 clones, around 89% seen once. The study assigned cohorts using participant-reported clinical history. The TCR comes from a woman under 30 with acute COVID-19. Sequencing was performed on PBMCs or T cells enriched from blood (not recorded which).

This CDR3 reads CASSQNRRDHEKLFF. The CDR3 bases are TGTGCCAGCAGCCAAAACAGGAGGGATCATGAAAAACTGTTTTTT. The chain links TRBV3-1 (or the pseudogene TRBV3-2) to TRBJ1-4; tentatively, D is TRBD1 (5 bases). The CDR3 runs to 15 residues. The germline CDR1 and CDR2 sequences are LGHDT and YNNKEL (reference sequence). With 2 bases removed from V and 6 bases from J, the gap between germline ends came to 13 bases.